This TCR beta chain is drawn from a study of cytotoxic CD8 clonotypes in ibrutinib-treated CLL. Background on the study: The subjects consisted of approximately ten relapsed/refractory and some 14 treatment-naive individuals, with around 17 IGHV unmutated. Findings and limits, study-wide: T-cell clonality at baseline went above that of age-matched healthy donors and rose and fell with circulating CD8+ T-cell counts. The study found clonality rose at ibrutinib response, then fell toward baseline at progression.

The assay was immunoSEQ multiplex PCR, and TCRdb's table has in-frame clones only and misses some. Among fewer than 300,000 clones, about 72% were seen once, and the ten largest hold approximately 5.6%. This clone has more than one count but fewer than ten. Its antigen is not identified. Trimming left V 5 bases short and J 10 bases short, with 18 bases between. This CDR3 comprises 15 residues. CDR1 is MNHNY and CDR2 is SVGAGI in the germline V gene (reference sequence). The rearrangement uses TRBV6-6 and TRBJ1-6; D may be TRBD1 (6 bases). This sample comprised PBMCs, obtained at disease progression, from a patient treated with ibrutinib. This clonotype was sampled from a human donor with chronic lymphocytic leukemia. The CDR3: CASSESGVGGSPLHF. The CDR3 bases are TGTGCCAGCAGTGAGTCAGGGGTAGGAGGGTCACCCCTCCACTTT.